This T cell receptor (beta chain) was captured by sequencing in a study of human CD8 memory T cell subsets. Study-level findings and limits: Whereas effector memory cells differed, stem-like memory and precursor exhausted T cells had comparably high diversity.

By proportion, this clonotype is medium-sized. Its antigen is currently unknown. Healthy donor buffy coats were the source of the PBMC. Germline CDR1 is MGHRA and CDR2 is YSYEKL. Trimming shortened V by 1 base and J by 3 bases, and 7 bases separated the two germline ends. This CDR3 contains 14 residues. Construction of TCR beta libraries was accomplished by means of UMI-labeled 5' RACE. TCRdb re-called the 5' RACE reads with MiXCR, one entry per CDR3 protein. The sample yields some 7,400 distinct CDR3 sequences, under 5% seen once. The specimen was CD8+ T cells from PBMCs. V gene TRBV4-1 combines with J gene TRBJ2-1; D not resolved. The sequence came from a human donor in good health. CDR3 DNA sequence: TGCGCCAGCAGCCAAGTTCCGGACTACAATGAGCAGTTCTTC. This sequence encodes CASSQVPDYNEQFF.